Listed here are 15 T cell receptor beta chains from one sample, sequenced in a study of shared clonotypes between healthy human individuals. Naive CD8 populations comprised CD45RO-negative cells positively selected for CCR7, excluding terminally differentiated effector memory CD45RA+ cells. Repertoires were generated with immunoSEQ multiplex PCR, while TCRdb's copy carries only in-frame clones and drops some. Here the sample spans around 2.1 million clones, more than 85% being singletons. The sequencing input was naive CD8+ T cells from PBMCs. The receptors were sampled from a young man in good health. Some clones in this sample may be carry-over from other donors' samples.

The chain uses TRBV9 and TRBJ2-5; 7 nucleotides line up with TRBD2. This CDR3 comprises 18 residues. Per germline, CDR1 SGDLS and CDR2 YYNGEE. V lost 3 bases, J lost 2 bases, and 16 bases stayed unmatched. CDR3 sequence (DNA): TGTGCCAGCAGCGCAGGCGAGGGACTACTTTACCGGCAAGAGACCCAGTACTTC. This gives the protein CASSAGEGLLYRQETQYF.

The rearrangement joins TRBV6-5 to TRBJ2-2, with a tentative D call TRBD2 (5 bases). V was shortened by 7 bases and J by 0 bases, with 9 bases between the two germline ends. This CDR3 has 14 residues. CDR1 and CDR2 (germline): MNHEY, SVGAGI. CDR3: CASNGRTNTGELFF. The CDR3 DNA is TGTGCCAGCAATGGGAGAACGAACACCGGGGAGCTGTTTTTT.

The chain carries TRBV14 and TRBJ2-7; D call uncertain. The germline CDR1 and CDR2 sequences are SGHDN and FVKESK. V was pared by 5 bases and J by 5 bases, with 7 bases between. CDR3 length: 11 amino acids. CDR3 protein: CASSIGHEQYF. In DNA form, the CDR3 reads TGTGCCAGCAGCATAGGGCACGAGCAGTACTTC.

This chain links TRBV15 with TRBJ2-7, with 7 bases lining up with TRBD1. The V segment lost 0 bases and the J segment 3 bases; nucleotides outside the gene matches: 5. Germline CDR1 is LNHNV and CDR2 is YYDKDF (reference sequence). The CDR3 is 15 residues long. The CDR3 region is CATSRESGQSYEQYF. Written as DNA, the CDR3 is TGTGCCACCAGCAGAGAATCGGGACAGAGCTACGAGCAGTACTTC.

A remark on this clone: This sample also contains other DNA sequences that code for the same CDR3. The chain combines TRBV5-4 with TRBJ2-7; 9 bases agree with TRBD2. The V gene's germline CDR1 is SGHNT and CDR2 YYREEE (reference sequence). The CDR3 sequence is 16 residues long. J lost 2 bases, V lost 0 bases, and 6 bases had no gene match. CDR3 DNA sequence: TGTGCCAGCAGCTTGGCCGGGGCGGGAGGGCCCTACGAGCAGTACTTC. Protein: CASSLAGAGGPYEQYF.

The V call is TRBV6-6, the J call TRBJ1-1; D possibly corresponds to TRBD1 (6 bases). The CDR3 length is 15 residues. V lost 4 bases, J lost 0 bases, and 12 bases lay in between. Germline V CDR1 and CDR2: MNHNY, SVGAGI (reference sequence). The CDR3 region is CASSFPGTLNTEAFF. The DNA for the CDR3 is TGTGCCAGCAGTTTTCCCGGGACACTGAACACTGAAGCTTTCTTT.

V gene TRBV11-2 combines with J gene TRBJ2-5; D might be TRBD1 (5 bases). V was cut by 8 bases and J by 4 bases, with 11 bases left in between. This CDR3 is built from 12 residues. CDR1 and CDR2 (germline): SGHAT, FQNNGV. The CDR3 nucleotides read TGTGCCAGCGCCTTGGGGCGAGAGACCCAGTACTTC. Its protein product is CASALGRETQYF.

V is TRBV5-8 and J is TRBJ2-3, with D perhaps matching TRBD1 (7 bases). The CDR3 totals 16 residues. In germline, CDR1 is SGHTS, CDR2 YDEGEE. V lost 4 bases and J 4 bases, leaving 19 bases between the germline ends. The CDR3 region is CASSRPLEGASDTQYF. CDR3 DNA: TGTGCCAGCAGCCGGCCCTTGGAGGGGGCGTCAGATACGCAGTATTTT.

The V and J genes are TRBV28 and TRBJ2-1, with D unclear. CDR3 length: 16 residues. V was trimmed by 6 bases and J by 0 bases, leaving 15 bases between them. CDR1 MDHEN and CDR2 SYDVKM come from the germline V gene. The CDR3 DNA sequence: TGTGCCAGCAGCTCCCCCAGCGAGAACTCCTACAATGAGCAGTTCTTC. This translates into CASSSPSENSYNEQFF.

The rearrangement joins TRBV30 to TRBJ2-7, with D unresolved. The CDR3 loop spans 13 amino acids. Germline lookup yields CDR1 GTSNPN and CDR2 SVGIG (reference sequence). The V end was cut by 2 bases, the J end by 2 bases, with 10 bases between. The CDR3 spells CAWSIWGTYEQYF. The CDR3, as DNA: TGTGCCTGGAGTATCTGGGGAACCTACGAGCAGTACTTC.

The chain carries TRBV5-6 and TRBJ2-5; TRBD1 might be the D (6 bases). The J call may not be correct, given that the DNA end is closer to TRBJ2-7. Per germline, CDR1 SGHDT and CDR2 YYEEEE. The CDR3 extends over 12 amino acids. The CDR3 DNA sequence: TGTGCCAGCAGCCCGACAGGATACGAGCAGTACTTC. It yields the protein CASSPTGYEQYF.

This clone was recorded only once. The rearrangement uses TRBV28 and TRBJ2-5, with 8 bases identical to TRBD1. The CDR3 spans 14 residues. Germline CDR1 MDHEN, CDR2 SYDVKM. After removal of 5 bases from V and 5 bases from J, the junction contained 7 bases not matched to a gene. The CDR3 bases are TGTGCCAGCAGTAAATACAGGGGGAGGGAGACCCAGTACTTC. Its protein product is CASSKYRGRETQYF.

The chain recombines TRBV4-1 with TRBJ1-2, with D unclear. Germline V gene sequence: CDR1 MGHRA, CDR2 YSYEKL. This CDR3 spans 15 amino acids. V was trimmed by 2 bases and J by 0 bases, leaving 10 bases between them. This chain's CDR3 is CASSQTSTANYGYTF. The CDR3, as DNA: TGCGCCAGCAGCCAAACTTCGACCGCTAACTATGGCTACACCTTC.

This clone was seen just once. The rearrangement joins TRBV4-3 to TRBJ1-1, with TRBD1 as a possible D gene (5 bases). V lost 0 bases to trimming and J lost 5 bases, with 13 bases between them. Germline V gene data show CDR1 as LGHNA and CDR2 as YSLEER. The CDR3 sequence is 15 residues long. The CDR3 DNA follows: TGCGCCAGCAGCCAAGATCCCCAGGGTGGAACTGAAGCTTTCTTT. This gives the protein CASSQDPQGGTEAFF.

The J gene is TRBJ2-7, the V gene TRBV5-1, with a tentative D call TRBD1 (6 bases). V was trimmed by 2 bases and J by 2 bases, leaving 17 bases between them. The CDR3 runs 16 residues. Germline V lookup: CDR1 SGHRS, CDR2 YFSETQ. CDR3 residues: CASSLSSRQATYEQYF. Here the CDR3 DNA reads TGCGCCAGCAGCTTAAGTTCGAGACAGGCGACCTACGAGCAGTACTTC.